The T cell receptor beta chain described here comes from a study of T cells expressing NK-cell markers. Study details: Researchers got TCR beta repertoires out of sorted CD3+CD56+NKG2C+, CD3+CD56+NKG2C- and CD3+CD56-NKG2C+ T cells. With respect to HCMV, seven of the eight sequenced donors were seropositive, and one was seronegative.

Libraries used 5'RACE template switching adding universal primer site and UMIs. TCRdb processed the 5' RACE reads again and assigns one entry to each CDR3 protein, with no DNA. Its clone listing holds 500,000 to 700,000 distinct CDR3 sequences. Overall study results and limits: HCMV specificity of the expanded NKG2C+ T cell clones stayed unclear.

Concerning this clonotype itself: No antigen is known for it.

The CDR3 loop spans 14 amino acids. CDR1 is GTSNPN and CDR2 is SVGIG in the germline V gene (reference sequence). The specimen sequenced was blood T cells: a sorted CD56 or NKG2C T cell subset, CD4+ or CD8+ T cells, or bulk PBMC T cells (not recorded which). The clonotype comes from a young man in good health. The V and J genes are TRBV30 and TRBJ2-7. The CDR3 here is CAGRTDSSSYEQYF.